Each of the 25 T cell receptor beta chains below was sequenced from the same sample in a study of CD8 T cells in Susac syndrome. After extraction with the RNeasy kit, about 0.45 to 1 ug of the RNA was reverse transcribed using random hexamers. MiXCR, run by TCRdb on the immunoSEQ multiplex PCR reads, gives a single entry per CDR3 protein. The sample has about 250,000 distinct CDR3 sequences; about 93% are singletons. The sample comprised CD4+ T cells from PBMCs. The receptor source for this set is a human donor with multiple sclerosis.

The chain links TRBV10-3 to TRBJ2-2, with TRBD2 identical over 10 bases. The length of the CDR3 is 15 residues. CDR1 is ENHRY and CDR2 is SYGVKD in the germline V gene. Trimming cost V 6 bases and J 1 base; bases outside gene matches: 2. CDR3: CAIRGTSVNTGELFF. The DNA for the CDR3 is TGTGCCATCAGGGGGACTAGCGTGAACACCGGGGAGCTGTTTTTT.

This clonotype was counted a few times. The chain recombines TRBV3-1 with TRBJ2-2; D may be TRBD1 (6 bases). The germline V gene encodes CDR1 LGHDT and CDR2 YNNKEL (reference sequence). The CDR3 sequence is 12 residues long. V was pared by 6 bases and J by 4 bases, with 6 bases between. CDR3 protein: CASRQGTGELFF. CDR3 DNA sequence: TGTGCCAGCAGACAGGGCACCGGGGAGCTGTTTTTT.

The V gene is TRBV12-3 or TRBV12-4, the J gene TRBJ1-5; TRBD1 agrees at 8 bases. V lost 3 bases to trimming and J lost 0 bases; unmatched junction nucleotides: 7. This CDR3 contains 17 residues. The CDR3 here is CASSFSQGAYSNQPQHF. The CDR3 region has the DNA TGTGCCAGCAGTTTTAGCCAGGGGGCTTATAGCAATCAGCCCCAGCATTTT.

The chain carries TRBV20-1 and TRBJ1-5; 9 positions match TRBD1. CDR1 is DFQATT, CDR2 SNEGSKA, per germline (reference sequence). The CDR3 is made up of 14 amino acids. V was pared by 4 bases and J by 6 bases, with 7 bases of the junction left unmatched. CDR3: CSATTGGGGQPQHF. CDR3 nucleotide sequence: TGCAGTGCTACAACAGGGGGCGGGGGTCAGCCCCAGCATTTT.

This clonotype was observed a single time. This chain connects TRBV18 to TRBJ2-2; TRBD1 might be the D (6 bases). The CDR3 is 16 residues long. Germline CDR1 is KGHSH and CDR2 is LQKENI. Trimming removed 3 bases from V and 3 bases from J, with 14 bases in between. The CDR3 nucleotides read TGTGCCAGCTCACCCGTCTCAGGGGTCCACACCGGGGAGCTGTTTTTT. It is translated as CASSPVSGVHTGELFF.

This rearrangement joins TRBV11-3 to TRBJ1-5; TRBD1 agrees at 9 bases. CDR1 and CDR2 from the germline V gene are SGHNT and YENEEA. Unmatched junction bases numbered 14, after V lost 5 bases and J lost 3 bases. The CDR3 has 18 residues. DNA of the CDR3: TGTGCCAGCAGCGCGGGACAGGGTCGGGGTGTTGACAATCAGCCCCAGCATTTT. Translated: CASSAGQGRGVDNQPQHF. Full variable domain (outside the CDR3, taken from reference TRBV11-3 and TRBJ1-5): EAGVVQSPRYKIIEKKQPVAFWCNPISGHNTLYWYLQNLGQGPELLIRYENEEAVDDSQLPKDRFSAERLKGVDSTLKIQPAELGDSAVYLCASSAGQGRGVDNQPQHFGDGTRLSIL.

The V call is TRBV30, the J call TRBJ1-1, with a tentative D call TRBD1 (5 bases). Trimming took off 1 base at V and 6 bases at J, with 18 bases between the two ends. This CDR3 contains 15 residues. In germline, CDR1 is GTSNPN, CDR2 SVGIG (reference sequence). The CDR3, as DNA: TGTGCCTGGAGTGCTCACGGGGGGGGGATCGCTGAAGCTTTCTTT. Its protein is CAWSAHGGGIAEAFF.

The chain has TRBV10-3 and TRBJ2-3; TRBD1 matches at 12 bases. Germline trimming cut 6 bases from V and 5 bases from J; bases unmatched to any gene: 3. The CDR3 contains 14 residues. The V gene's germline CDR1 is ENHRY and CDR2 SYGVKD. The CDR3 nucleotides read TGTGCCATCAGGGGACAGGGGGCAGGAGATACGCAGTATTTT. The encoded protein is CAIRGQGAGDTQYF.

The chain carries TRBV5-6 and TRBJ2-5; 7 bases line up with TRBD1. J lost 5 bases, V lost 3 bases, and 13 bases had no gene match. This CDR3 is 16 amino acids long. CDR1 and CDR2 (germline): SGHDT, YYEEEE. Here the CDR3 DNA reads TGTGCCAGCAGCTCCCCCGACAGGGTGGGAGTGGAGACCCAGTACTTC. As protein: CASSSPDRVGVETQYF.

The V call is TRBV27, the J call TRBJ1-5, with D perhaps TRBD1 (6 bases). Trimming took 4 bases from V and 0 from J, leaving 22 bases between them. Per the germline V gene, CDR1 is MNHEY and CDR2 is SMNVEV (reference sequence). The CDR3 runs 19 residues. CDR3 DNA: TGTGCCAGCAGTTCAAAACCCCCCTCGGACAGATATAGCAATCAGCCCCAGCATTTT. Protein sequence: CASSSKPPSDRYSNQPQHF.

This clonotype was recorded once. The chain combines TRBV29-1 with TRBJ2-5; D remains unclear. Trimming shortened V by 4 bases and J by 2 bases, and 8 bases separated the two germline ends. The length of the CDR3 is 12 residues. Germline V gene data show CDR1 as SQVTM and CDR2 as ANQGSEA. The CDR3 nucleotides read TGCAGCGTTGGGCAGCTACAAGAGACCCAGTACTTC. Amino acid sequence: CSVGQLQETQYF.

V and J are TRBV20-1 and TRBJ1-5; no definite D call. V lost 3 bases and J 2 bases, leaving 11 bases between the germline ends. CDR3 length: 14 amino acids. Germline V CDR1 and CDR2: DFQATT, SNEGSKA (reference sequence). The CDR3 nucleotides read TGCAGTGCTAGTATACGGAAGGGCAATCAGCCCCAGCATTTT. Amino acids: CSASIRKGNQPQHF.

This chain uses TRBV20-1 with TRBJ1-4, with D possibly matching TRBD1 (5 bases). Trimming removed 1 base at V and 14 bases at J, with 17 bases between. The CDR3 covers 13 residues. CDR1 DFQATT and CDR2 SNEGSKA come from the germline V gene (reference sequence). This CDR3 is CSARVTGAPVLFF. In DNA form, the CDR3 reads TGCAGTGCTAGAGTAACTGGGGCCCCTGTTCTGTTTTTT.

The chain couples TRBV6-5 to TRBJ2-7, with 8 positions matching TRBD1. The CDR3 has 13 amino acids. CDR1 is MNHEY and CDR2 is SVGAGI in the germline V gene. Trimming at V came to 5 bases and at J to 7 bases, leaving 7 bases not matched to a gene. This chain's CDR3 is CASSPTGAGEQYF. CDR3 in DNA: TGTGCCAGCAGTCCGACAGGGGCGGGGGAGCAGTACTTC.

The rearrangement links TRBV6-5 to TRBJ1-1, with 7 bases lining up with TRBD1. Looked up from germline, CDR1 is MNHEY and CDR2 is SVGAGI. The ends lost 7 bases at V and 0 bases at J; junction bases unmatched: 17. The CDR3 contains 18 residues. The CDR3 DNA is TGTGCCAGCACTTATCACAGGGGCCCACTCCGCATGAACACTGAAGCTTTCTTT. Translated, it gives CASTYHRGPLRMNTEAFF.

V gene TRBV25-1 combines with J gene TRBJ2-6; 8 nucleotides match TRBD1. Germline V gene data show CDR1 as MGHDK and CDR2 as SYGVNS. CDR3 length: 19 residues. Unmatched junction bases numbered 11, after V lost 1 base and J lost 3 bases. The CDR3: CASSEWAWDRRGGANVLTF. CDR3 nucleotides: TGTGCCAGCAGTGAATGGGCCTGGGACAGGAGAGGTGGGGCCAACGTCCTGACTTTC.

In its sample, this clonotype was seen once. This sequence joins TRBV4-2 and TRBJ1-1, with D unclear. The germline CDR1 and CDR2 sequences are LGHNA and YNFKEQ. The CDR3 has 13 amino acids. V dropped 3 bases and J dropped 6 bases, with 11 bases sitting between them. This chain's CDR3 is CASSHIRIPEAFF. For the CDR3, the DNA is TGTGCCAGCAGCCACATTAGAATTCCTGAAGCTTTCTTT.

The chain carries TRBV13 and TRBJ2-1, with D perhaps given as TRBD1 or TRBD2 (5 bases each). CDR1 is PRHDT and CDR2 is FYEKMQ in the germline V gene (reference sequence). The V gene lost 5 bases and the J gene lost 0 bases, with 14 bases spanning the gap. The CDR3 contains 16 residues. The CDR3 here is CASSRRGRSSYNEQFF. CDR3 sequence (DNA): TGTGCCAGCAGCCGAAGGGGACGGAGCTCCTACAATGAGCAGTTCTTC. The whole variable domain, filled in from reference TRBV13 and TRBJ2-1, reads AAGVIQSPRHLIKEKRETATLKCYPIPRHDTVYWYQQGPGQDPQFLISFYEKMQSDKGSIPDRFSAQQFSDYHSELNMSSLELGDSALYFCASSRRGRSSYNEQFFGPGTRLTVL.

This chain links TRBV24-1 with TRBJ2-7, with D tentatively TRBD2 (6 bases). Looked up from germline, CDR1 is KGHDR and CDR2 is SFDVKD. The CDR3 length is 17 residues. V gave up 0 bases and J gave up 4 bases, with 18 bases separating them. CDR3 DNA: TGTGCCACCAGTGATTTGCCCTCTCCGGGGGAGGAATACGAGCAGTACTTC. Protein: CATSDLPSPGEEYEQYF.

V and J are TRBV9 and TRBJ1-1; D possibly corresponds to TRBD1 (6 bases). The germline V gene encodes CDR1 SGDLS and CDR2 YYNGEE. The V end lost 0 bases, the J end lost 5 bases, and 14 bases lay between the germline ends. The CDR3 loop spans 15 amino acids. CDR3 coding DNA: TGTGCCAGCAGCGTAGTAGCAGGGGAGGTAACTGAAGCTTTCTTT. Translation gives CASSVVAGEVTEAFF.

V usage is TRBV20-1 and J usage is TRBJ2-3; TRBD2 matches at 11 bases. This CDR3 spans 15 amino acids. J lost 1 base, V lost 6 bases, and 6 bases had no gene match. The germline V gene has CDR1 DFQATT and CDR2 SNEGSKA (reference sequence). This CDR3 is CSAPTSGRGTDTQYF. As DNA, the CDR3 is TGCAGTGCACCCACTAGCGGGAGAGGCACAGATACGCAGTATTTT.

The chain combines TRBV10-3 with TRBJ1-3; no definite D call. Trimming cost V 0 bases and J 7 bases, with 7 bases left between them. The CDR3 is 13 amino acids. CDR1 is ENHRY, CDR2 SYGVKD, per germline. In DNA, the CDR3 is TGTGCCATCAGTGAGTCCGTGGGGAACACCATATATTTT. Its protein product is CAISESVGNTIYF.

This clonotype showed up just a few times. V gene TRBV24-1 combines with J gene TRBJ1-2; 8 positions match TRBD1. CDR3 length equals 13 residues. With V trimmed by 5 bases and J by 8 bases, 6 bases remained unmatched. CDR1 and CDR2 (germline): KGHDR, SFDVKD. The CDR3: CATSAEGTGGYTF. The CDR3, as DNA: TGTGCCACCAGTGCAGAGGGGACAGGAGGCTACACCTTC.

The chain recombines TRBV20-1 with TRBJ2-1; D remains ambiguous. CDR3 length: 14 residues. Germline lookup yields CDR1 DFQATT and CDR2 SNEGSKA (reference sequence). V was pared by 1 base and J by 9 bases, with 16 bases between. Here the CDR3 reads CSARVEGPRPEQFF. DNA of the CDR3: TGCAGTGCTAGAGTGGAAGGCCCCAGGCCTGAGCAGTTCTTC.

The gene calls are TRBV24-1 and TRBJ2-7; TRBD1 agrees at 8 bases. Germline-derived CDR1 and CDR2 are KGHDR and SFDVKD. V lost 4 bases and J lost 3; bases outside the gene matches: 4. The CDR3 is 14 residues long. CDR3 sequence: CATSESGQGYEQYV. In nucleotides, the CDR3 is TGTGCCACCAGTGAGAGCGGACAGGGCTACGAGCAGTACGTC.